The 22 T cell receptor beta chains below were found in one sample sequenced in a study of T cell responses to AZD1222 COVID-19 vaccine. Generated by immunoSEQ multiplex PCR, the TCRdb table keeps only in-frame clones and is missing some. The repertoire holds approximately 64,000 clones, with 84% as singletons. The specimen comprised peripheral blood, sampled on day 0 of AZD1222 vaccination. The receptors derive from an adult in good health.

The rearrangement links TRBV7-2 to TRBJ1-2; D call uncertain. Germline CDR1 SGHTA, CDR2 FQGNSA. The CDR3 covers 15 residues. Between the trimmed V and J ends, which lost 1 base and 2 bases, there was a span of 11 bases. The CDR3 region is CASSLGGSRNYGYTF. CDR3 nucleotide sequence: TGTGCCAGCAGCTTAGGCGGGTCCAGGAACTATGGCTACACCTTC.

The genes are TRBV7-6 and TRBJ2-7; 11 bases fit TRBD1. The CDR3 spans 15 residues. Per germline, CDR1 SGHVS and CDR2 FNYEAQ. The junction had 5 bases not matched to a gene; V was cut back by 5 bases and J by 2 bases. CDR3 sequence: CASSTGQGATYEQYF. CDR3 bases: TGTGCCAGCAGCACCGGACAGGGGGCCACCTACGAGCAGTACTTC.

This sequence joins TRBV27 and TRBJ2-1; unclear D gene. The germline CDR1 and CDR2 sequences are MNHEY and SMNVEV (reference sequence). V was shortened by 0 bases and J by 5 bases, with 5 bases between the two germline ends. This CDR3 is 13 amino acids long. In DNA form, the CDR3 reads TGTGCCAGCAGTTTATCAGGGAACAATGAGCAGTTCTTC. Amino acids: CASSLSGNNEQFF.

The chain joins TRBV5-4 to TRBJ2-3; 10 nucleotides agree with TRBD1. The CDR3 contains 17 residues. Germline CDR1 is SGHNT and CDR2 is YYREEE (reference sequence). V was clipped by 3 bases and J by 5 bases; unmatched bases: 12. The CDR3 nucleotides read TGTGCCAGCAGCTCTACCTTTACCGGGACAGGGGTAGATACGCAGTATTTT. Translating gives CASSSTFTGTGVDTQYF.

The V gene is TRBV4-1, the J gene TRBJ1-2, with D perhaps matching TRBD1 (5 bases). V was pared by 1 base and J by 4 bases, with 10 bases between. The CDR3 spans 14 residues. CDR1 and CDR2 (germline): MGHRA, YSYEKL. CDR3 nucleotide sequence: TGCGCCAGCAGCCAAGCTCAGGGTGGCTATGGCTACACCTTC. This translates into CASSQAQGGYGYTF.

V is TRBV30 and J is TRBJ1-5, with D possibly being TRBD1 (6 bases). Trimming took 5 bases from V and 4 from J, leaving 18 bases between them. This CDR3 contains 15 residues. Germline-derived CDR1 and CDR2 are GTSNPN and SVGIG (reference sequence). The CDR3 nucleotides are TGTGCCTGGGGCCACGAGGGGGGCGTTAATCAGCCCCAGCATTTT. Translation: CAWGHEGGVNQPQHF.

This chain joins TRBV2 and TRBJ1-1; TRBD1 aligns across 10 bases. Germline-derived CDR1 and CDR2 are SNHLY and FYNNEI. CDR3 length equals 14 residues. Trimming at V came to 7 bases and at J to 4 bases, leaving 6 bases not matched to a gene. CDR3 loop: CASKTWDRGTEAFF. The DNA for the CDR3 is TGTGCCAGCAAGACCTGGGACAGGGGCACTGAAGCTTTCTTT.

The chain combines TRBV6-5 with TRBJ1-1, with unresolved D. This CDR3 comprises 15 residues. Germline-derived CDR1 and CDR2 are MNHEY and SVGAGI. The V and J ends lost 2 bases and 3 bases respectively, with 13 bases between them. CDR3 loop: CASSYGARAYTEAFF. CDR3 nucleotide sequence: TGTGCCAGCAGTTACGGCGCGAGGGCTTACACTGAAGCTTTCTTT.

CDR3 loop: CASSQDSRSEAFF. CDR3 bases: TGTGCCAGCAGCCAAGATTCGAGGAGTGAAGCTTTCTTT. The chain is built from TRBV3-1 (or the pseudogene TRBV3-2) and TRBJ1-1, with D hard to call. The V end was cut by 0 bases, the J end by 7 bases, with 9 bases between. The CDR3 contains 13 residues. The germline CDR1 and CDR2 sequences are LGHDT and YNNKEL (reference sequence).

The chain couples TRBV6-5 to TRBJ1-2; 7 bases are shared with TRBD1. The germline gives CDR1 MNHEY, CDR2 SVGAGI. Trimming at V came to 1 base and at J to 8 bases, leaving 7 bases not matched to a gene. The CDR3 is 14 amino acids. The CDR3 loop reads CASSYFRQGAGYTF. CDR3 bases: TGTGCCAGCAGTTACTTTAGACAGGGAGCAGGCTACACCTTC.

The chain is built from TRBV7-2 and TRBJ2-7; 11 bases match TRBD1. Germline V gene lookup returns CDR1 SGHTA and CDR2 FQGNSA. The trim removed 3 bases at V and 3 bases at J, leaving 7 bases unmatched. The CDR3 consists of 16 residues. CDR3 coding DNA: TGTGCCAGCAGCTTGGGACAGGGGGGGTCCGGCTACGAGCAGTACTTC. Amino acid sequence: CASSLGQGGSGYEQYF.

This CDR3 is CASSDGRGGHHNEQFF. The CDR3 nucleotides are TGCGCCAGCAGTGACGGGCGGGGGGGACACCACAATGAGCAGTTCTTC. This chain connects TRBV10-2 to TRBJ2-1; the match to TRBD2 covers 9 bases. Germline CDR1 and CDR2: WSHSY and SAAADI. J was trimmed by 5 bases and V by 3 bases; bases with no gene match: 8. The CDR3 consists of 16 residues.

Details on this clone: One junction end disagrees with the germline gene, perhaps due to a read error. The rearrangement joins TRBV6-1 to TRBJ1-5; the D gene is possibly TRBD1 (5 bases). The CDR3 loop spans 14 amino acids. Looked up from germline, CDR1 is MNHNS and CDR2 is SASEGT. As DNA, the CDR3 is TGTGCCAGCACTGAAAAGGGGAGCAATCAGCCCCAGCATTTT. It translates to CASTEKGSNQPQHF.

The V gene is TRBV25-1, the J gene TRBJ1-2; possibly TRBD1 for D (6 bases). Germline values: CDR1 MGHDK, CDR2 SYGVNS. The CDR3 is made up of 11 amino acids. V was cut by 6 bases and J by 11 bases, with 13 bases left in between. CDR3 protein: CASRDSSFYTF. CDR3 DNA sequence: TGTGCCAGCAGGGACAGTAGTTTTTACACCTTC.

The rearrangement joins TRBV2 to TRBJ2-7; D perhaps matches TRBD2 (6 bases). The ends were cut back, 6 bases at V and 3 bases at J, with 12 bases in the middle. Germline loops: CDR1 SNHLY, CDR2 FYNNEI. The CDR3 consists of 13 residues. CDR3: CASRGRMLYEQYF. CDR3 nucleotide sequence: TGTGCCAGCAGGGGGAGGATGCTCTACGAGCAGTACTTC.

This rearrangement joins TRBV20-1 to TRBJ2-3; TRBD2 matches at 13 bases. Losses at the gene ends were 3 bases for V and 1 base for J; bases not matched to a gene: 10. CDR1 and CDR2 from the germline V gene are DFQATT and SNEGSKA (reference sequence). The CDR3 runs 18 residues. The CDR3 nucleotides read TGCAGTGCTAGTGGGATTATAGGACTAGCGGGGGGCACAGATACGCAGTATTTT. This codes for CSASGIIGLAGGTDTQYF.

This clone was detected a few times. The chain combines TRBV9 with TRBJ1-6; D remains ambiguous. Trimming shortened V by 4 bases and J by 7 bases, and 15 bases separated the two germline ends. CDR1 and CDR2 (germline): SGDLS, YYNGEE. This CDR3 is 15 amino acids long. CDR3 nucleotide sequence: TGTGCCAGCAGCCTGACCGGGAACTCGAATTCACCCCTCCACTTT. Translation: CASSLTGNSNSPLHF.

The V call is TRBV7-3, the J call TRBJ1-1; a weak D match, TRBD1 (6 bases). V was trimmed by 5 bases and J by 5 bases, leaving 15 bases between them. The CDR3 is made up of 14 amino acids. Germline V CDR1 and CDR2: SGHTA, FQGTGA. In DNA form, the CDR3 reads TGTGCCAGCAGCCCGCGGAGGGGGGAAACTGAAGCTTTCTTT. Protein product: CASSPRRGETEAFF.

The J gene is TRBJ1-6, the V gene TRBV9; D perhaps matches TRBD1 (6 bases). The V gene's germline CDR1 is SGDLS and CDR2 YYNGEE. V lost 0 bases and J lost 10, with 23 bases in between. The CDR3 runs 18 residues. The CDR3 nucleotides read TGTGCCAGCAGCGTAGCTACCGATGGGAGGGGGGGCAACTCACCCCTCCACTTT. This gives the protein CASSVATDGRGGNSPLHF.

This clone was recorded only once. The genes are TRBV7-8 and TRBJ2-7; D is undetermined. Germline V gene sequence: CDR1 SGHVS, CDR2 FQNEAQ. The CDR3 is made up of 11 amino acids. The ends were cut back, 2 bases at V and 6 bases at J, with 5 bases in the middle. DNA for the CDR3: TGTGCCAGCAGCTTACAGCGCGAGCAGTACTTC. Translated: CASSLQREQYF.

The chain combines TRBV9 with TRBJ1-6; weak D call: TRBD1 (6 bases). The germline CDR1 and CDR2 sequences are SGDLS and YYNGEE. Trimming left V 4 bases short and J 8 bases short, with 16 bases between. The CDR3 extends over 15 amino acids. CDR3 region: CASSRGSSGDSPLHF. The CDR3 nucleotides are TGTGCCAGCAGCCGTGGCTCTTCAGGGGATTCACCCCTCCACTTT.

This chain connects TRBV18 to TRBJ1-4; no reliable D call. The CDR3 totals 18 residues. Trimming removed 0 bases from V and 0 bases from J, with 14 bases in between. The V gene's germline CDR1 is KGHSH and CDR2 LQKENI. CDR3 nucleotide sequence: TGTGCCAGCTCACCACCGAATTTGGCAGGTCCAACTAATGAAAAACTGTTTTTT. Translating gives CASSPPNLAGPTNEKLFF.